This TCR beta chain stems from a study of tumor-infiltrating lymphocytes in oesophageal squamous cell carcinoma. This CDR3 contains 12 residues. Germline CDR1 and CDR2: MNHNS and SASEGT. The ends were cut back, 7 bases at V and 0 bases at J, with 6 bases in the middle. TCRdb ran MiXCR on the PCR reads and lists one entry per CDR3 protein. The table lists 15,000 or so distinct CDR3 sequences, about three fifths of them singletons. Sequences were obtained from esophageal tumor tissue. The chain couples TRBV6-1 to TRBJ2-5; possible D gene TRBD1, 5 bases. This sequence originates from a female donor with esophageal squamous cell carcinoma. The CDR3 protein is CASTGNQETQYF. For the CDR3, the DNA is TGTGCCAGCACAGGGAACCAAGAGACCCAGTACTTC.